Following are 14 T cell receptor beta chains from one sample sequenced in a study of cytomegalovirus exposure and HLA in healthy donors. Using immunoSEQ multiplex PCR, the repertoire was profiled, and TCRdb retains in-frame clones only, with some absent. In the table there are fewer than 120,000 clones, approximately 90% of which are singletons. What was sequenced was PBMCs. All receptors derive from a young woman in good health and CMV-seronegative.

V usage is TRBV7-6 and J usage is TRBJ2-7, with D perhaps TRBD2 (5 bases). CDR3 length equals 16 residues. The V gene's germline CDR1 is SGHVS and CDR2 FNYEAQ. Trimming stripped 4 bases from V and 0 bases from J, with 16 bases between. The CDR3: CASSSERRPSSYEQYF. CDR3 bases: TGTGCCAGCAGCTCAGAGCGGAGGCCTAGCTCCTACGAGCAGTACTTC.

The chain links TRBV28 to TRBJ2-7; 8 bases map to TRBD1. CDR3 length: 15 residues. V gave up 3 bases and J gave up 6 bases; unmatched junction bases: 10. From germline, CDR1 is MDHEN and CDR2 SYDVKM. CDR3 residues: CASSFIGRGLGEQYF. In DNA form, the CDR3 reads TGTGCCAGCAGTTTTATTGGCAGGGGGCTGGGCGAGCAGTACTTC.

The gene calls are TRBV5-1 and TRBJ1-2; 10 bases line up with TRBD1. Germline loops: CDR1 SGHRS, CDR2 YFSETQ. The V and J ends lost 4 bases and 4 bases, in that order; junction bases with no gene match: 7. CDR3 length: 15 amino acids. The CDR3 bases are TGCGCCAGCAGCCCCTCGACAGGGGGCGGCTATGGCTACACCTTC. Amino acid sequence: CASSPSTGGGYGYTF.

The chain links TRBV9 to TRBJ2-5; no clear D gene. The CDR3 has 13 residues. V gave up 0 bases and J gave up 5 bases, with 8 bases separating them. The V gene's germline CDR1 is SGDLS and CDR2 YYNGEE. The CDR3 coding sequence is TGTGCCAGCAGCGTAGAAGCATCCGAGACCCAGTACTTC. It encodes CASSVEASETQYF.

The chain joins TRBV11-2 to TRBJ2-7; D not certain. Trimming stripped 5 bases from V and 0 bases from J, with 17 bases between. Germline assignment: CDR1 SGHAT and CDR2 FQNNGV. The CDR3 has 16 amino acids. DNA of the CDR3: TGTGCCAGCAGCCTTAATCCCCGTCCTAGCTCCTACGAGCAGTACTTC. The encoded protein is CASSLNPRPSSYEQYF.

V usage is TRBV28 and J usage is TRBJ1-5, with TRBD1 as a possible D gene (6 bases). V lost 1 base, J lost 4 bases, and 8 bases lay in between. Germline CDR1 and CDR2: MDHEN and SYDVKM. The CDR3 is 14 amino acids. The CDR3 DNA reads TGTGCCAGCAGTTTATACAGGGTTAATCAGCCCCAGCATTTT. This translates into CASSLYRVNQPQHF.

This chain uses TRBV28 with TRBJ2-7, with D perhaps matching TRBD1 (6 bases). CDR3 length equals 13 residues. The V gene lost 7 bases and the J gene lost 1 base, with 11 bases spanning the gap. CDR1 is MDHEN and CDR2 is SYDVKM in the germline V gene. CDR3 nucleotide sequence: TGTGCCAGCAAAACAGGGAGATCCTACGAGCAGTACTTC. Its protein is CASKTGRSYEQYF.

The chain links TRBV30 to TRBJ2-7; a weak D match, TRBD2 (6 bases). The CDR3 is made up of 13 amino acids. Trimming cost V 5 bases and J 1 base, with 12 bases left between them. The germline gives CDR1 GTSNPN, CDR2 SVGIG (reference sequence). CDR3 sequence: CAWGGVGSYEQYF. The CDR3 DNA reads TGTGCCTGGGGAGGGGTGGGATCCTACGAGCAGTACTTC.

This chain uses TRBV28 with TRBJ1-1; D remains unclear. The germline V gene has CDR1 MDHEN and CDR2 SYDVKM. V lost 0 bases, J lost 2 bases, and 13 bases lay in between. The CDR3 is 16 residues long. CDR3 bases: TGTGCCAGCAGTTTATGGGGTGGACTGGCTAACACTGAAGCTTTCTTT. The encoded protein is CASSLWGGLANTEAFF.

The chain couples TRBV7-4 to TRBJ2-3, with TRBD2 as a possible D gene (6 bases). V lost 5 bases, J lost 2 bases, and 20 bases lay in between. Germline lookup yields CDR1 SGHVT and CDR2 SQSDAQ. This CDR3 is built from 17 residues. CDR3 protein: CASSTPAREWATDTQYF. In DNA, the CDR3 is TGTGCCAGCAGCACCCCCGCCCGGGAGTGGGCCACAGATACGCAGTATTTT.

The CDR3 bases are TGTGCCAGCAGTTACTCCCGGACTAGGGGCACCGGGGAGCTGTTTTTT. Its protein product is CASSYSRTRGTGELFF. The chain uses TRBV6-6 and TRBJ2-2; 7 bases are a match to TRBD2. This CDR3 has 16 amino acids. Per the germline V gene, CDR1 is MNHNY and CDR2 is SVGAGI (reference sequence). V dropped 0 bases and J dropped 4; count of bases not matched to a gene: 5.

The J gene is TRBJ2-2, the V gene TRBV9, with 7 bases that match TRBD1. The ends lost 3 bases at V and 4 bases at J; junction bases unmatched: 6. The CDR3 totals 15 residues. The V gene's germline CDR1 is SGDLS and CDR2 YYNGEE. The CDR3 sequence: CASSARDRSTGELFF. Here the CDR3 DNA reads TGTGCCAGCAGCGCACGGGACAGAAGCACCGGGGAGCTGTTTTTT.

Only one count was recorded for this clone. This chain uses TRBV15 with TRBJ1-2; TRBD1 matches at 7 bases. V dropped 3 bases and J dropped 5; count of bases not matched to a gene: 15. CDR1 and CDR2 (germline): LNHNV, YYDKDF (reference sequence). This CDR3 comprises 17 residues. The CDR3 reads CATSRSSGTANQYGYTF. The CDR3 DNA follows: TGTGCCACCAGCAGGTCTAGCGGGACAGCAAACCAGTATGGCTACACCTTC. Together with reference TRBV15 and TRBJ1-2, the CDR3 gives the full variable domain: DAMVIQNPRYQVTQFGKPVTLSCSQTLNHNVMYWYQQKSSQAPKLLFHYYDKDFNNEADTPDNFQSRRPNTSFCFLDIRSPGLGDTAMYLCATSRSSGTANQYGYTFGSGTRLTVV.

The chain has TRBV9 and TRBJ1-4; D not certain. Germline loops: CDR1 SGDLS, CDR2 YYNGEE. This CDR3 spans 14 amino acids. V lost 4 bases to trimming and J lost 0 bases, with 7 bases between them. CDR3 DNA sequence: TGTGCCAGCAGCTTCAGTGCAACTAATGAAAAACTGTTTTTT. This codes for CASSFSATNEKLFF.